This T cell receptor beta chain was sequenced for a study of blood T cell repertoires in COVID-19. Turning to the study itself: There were acute and convalescent COVID-19 samples, and they came from the United States, Italy and Spain.

Participants' own reports of clinical history determined their cohort assignment. The assay was immunoSEQ multiplex PCR, and TCRdb's table has in-frame clones only and misses some. The table shows some 250,000 clones, with roughly 93% occurring only once. This CDR3 comprises 16 residues. V lost 4 bases and J lost 4; bases outside the gene matches: 6. Germline V gene lookup returns CDR1 WSHSY and CDR2 SAAADI. The receptor comes from a woman between 35 and 50 years old with acute COVID-19. This rearrangement joins TRBV10-2 to TRBJ1-3, with TRBD1 matching 11 bases. Sequencing used PBMCs or T cells enriched from blood (not recorded which). Here the CDR3 DNA reads TGCGCCAGCAGTGCTGGACAGGGGGCACTAGGAAACACCATATATTTT. Translated, it gives CASSAGQGALGNTIYF.